The present T cell receptor beta chain was sequenced within a study of patients and donors after allogeneic stem cell transplantation. The germline gives CDR1 SGHDN, CDR2 FVKESK. V shed 4 bases and J shed 0 bases, with 13 bases lying between them. The CDR3 extends over 15 amino acids. Each CDR3 protein is one row after TCRdb ran MiXCR on the RT-PCR reads. The data show more than 150,000 distinct CDR3 sequences, about 24% seen once. The specimen sequenced was blood, either unsorted or a sorted T cell fraction (not recorded which). This receptor was taken from a human donor who was either an allogeneic HSCT recipient or a stem cell or donor lymphocyte infusion donor (not recorded which). It is not recorded whose cells these are; they may come from a transplant donor. The V and J genes are TRBV14 and TRBJ2-7; D may match TRBD1 or TRBD2 (5 bases each). CDR3 DNA sequence: TGTGCCAGCAGCCTAAGCCGGGACCGCTCCTACGAGCAGTACTTC. Translated: CASSLSRDRSYEQYF.